One sample yielded the 10 T cell receptor beta chains listed below, sequenced in a study of graft-versus-host responses after intestinal transplantation. Some clones are missing from TCRdb's copy, which holds only in-frame ones; the method was immunoSEQ multiplex PCR. The sample includes 84,000 or so clones, approximately 92% of them seen just once. No antigens are known for them. The specimen was unstimulated CD8+ T cells sorted from spleen or lymph node cells, collected before transplant. All receptors derive from a human donor who was the organ donor for an intestinal transplant.

As for this clone: This CDR3 is also generated by other DNA sequences in the sample. The chain combines TRBV27 with TRBJ2-1; 7 bases fit TRBD2. The CDR3 covers 15 residues. Per germline, CDR1 MNHEY and CDR2 SMNVEV (reference sequence). V shed 2 bases, J shed 0 bases, and the junction held 1 base outside the gene matches. The CDR3 region is CASSLRGSSYNEQFF. In DNA, the CDR3 is TGTGCCAGCAGTTTACGCGGGAGCTCCTACAATGAGCAGTTCTTC.

This rearrangement joins TRBV9 to TRBJ2-6; D gene unclear. Trimming removed 0 bases from V and 1 base from J, with 14 bases in between. The CDR3 consists of 18 residues. The germline V gene has CDR1 SGDLS and CDR2 YYNGEE. The CDR3 reads CASSVEPSLKSGANVLTF. CDR3 nucleotides: TGTGCCAGCAGCGTAGAGCCGAGTCTGAAGTCTGGGGCCAACGTCCTGACTTTC.

V gene TRBV10-2 combines with J gene TRBJ1-1; D possibly corresponds to TRBD1 (5 bases). Between the trimmed V and J ends, which lost 8 bases and 6 bases, there was a span of 19 bases. CDR3 length: 14 amino acids. Germline V gives CDR1 WSHSY, CDR2 SAAADI. In nucleotides, the CDR3 is TGCGCCAGCCAAGTGGGGGGATCGGGCGCTGAAGCTTTCTTT. Protein: CASQVGGSGAEAFF.

This clone was counted once. The chain has TRBV7-2 and TRBJ2-6, with 8 bases matching TRBD2. Germline V gene data show CDR1 as SGHTA and CDR2 as FQGNSA. Trimming removed 1 base from V and 0 bases from J; junction bases left unmatched: 2. The CDR3 loop spans 17 amino acids. The CDR3 DNA is TGTGCCAGCAGCTTAGGTCTAGCGGGCTCTGGGGCCAACGTCCTGACTTTC. The encoded protein is CASSLGLAGSGANVLTF. The whole variable domain, filled in from reference TRBV7-2 and TRBJ2-6, reads GAGVSQSPSNKVTEKGKDVELRCDPISGHTALYWYRQSLGQGLEFLIYFQGNSAPDKSGLPSDRFSAERTGGSVSTLTIQRTQQEDSAVYLCASSLGLAGSGANVLTFGAGSRLTVL.

This clone showed up just once. The chain couples TRBV4-1 to TRBJ2-3, with unresolved D. V dropped 0 bases and J dropped 2 bases, with 9 bases sitting between them. The CDR3 consists of 15 residues. Germline CDR1 reads MGHRA; CDR2 reads YSYEKL. The CDR3 DNA follows: TGCGCCAGCAGCCAAGATCGCGCGAACACAGATACGCAGTATTTT. Amino acids: CASSQDRANTDTQYF.

The chain joins TRBV27 to TRBJ1-2; a weak D match, TRBD1 (6 bases). Germline loops: CDR1 MNHEY, CDR2 SMNVEV (reference sequence). Trimming left V 10 bases short and J 0 bases short, with 15 bases between. The CDR3 covers 14 residues. In nucleotides, the CDR3 is TGTGCCACCGCCTCCGGACAGTCTAACTATGGCTACACCTTC. Translation: CATASGQSNYGYTF.

V gene TRBV7-9 combines with J gene TRBJ2-7, with 8 bases lining up with TRBD1. From germline, CDR1 is SEHNR and CDR2 FQNEAQ (reference sequence). J gave up 3 bases and V 5 bases, and 6 bases lay outside the gene matches. CDR3 size: 14 residues. The CDR3 loop reads CASSPRTGNYEQYF. DNA for the CDR3: TGTGCCAGCAGCCCCCGGACAGGGAACTACGAGCAGTACTTC.

The chain carries TRBV27 and TRBJ1-2; 9 positions match TRBD1. J lost 6 bases, V lost 5 bases, and 7 bases had no gene match. The CDR3 loop spans 14 amino acids. Germline values: CDR1 MNHEY, CDR2 SMNVEV (reference sequence). The DNA of the CDR3 is TGTGCCAGCAGTGCCGGGACAGGGTGGAATGGCTACACCTTC. As protein: CASSAGTGWNGYTF.

V gene TRBV15 combines with J gene TRBJ2-7; perhaps TRBD1 as D (6 bases). This CDR3 comprises 16 residues. CDR1 LNHNV and CDR2 YYDKDF come from the germline V gene (reference sequence). V was trimmed by 1 base and J by 2 bases, leaving 15 bases between them. CDR3 sequence reads: CATSRADWTDAYEQYF. DNA of the CDR3: TGTGCCACCAGCAGAGCCGATTGGACAGACGCCTACGAGCAGTACTTC.

V usage is TRBV19 and J usage is TRBJ1-2; D possibly corresponds to TRBD1 (5 bases). Germline assignment: CDR1 LNHDA and CDR2 SQIVND (reference sequence). The CDR3 is made up of 13 amino acids. Trimming removed 5 bases at V and 4 bases at J, with 11 bases between. The CDR3 DNA is TGTGCCAGTAGTCCCAGGGCCGTCTATGGCTACACCTTC. Its translation: CASSPRAVYGYTF.